Listed here are 12 T cell receptor beta chains from one sample, sequenced in a study of human versus mouse CDR3 diversity and MHC coevolution. The protocol was immunoSEQ multiplex PCR, while the TCRdb copy is restricted to in-frame clones and leaves out a portion. Here the sample spans roughly 80,000 clones, about 90% being singletons. Sequencing used naive CD4+ T cells from blood. As to subset: CD45RO-negative CD62L-positive naive CD4 T cells. The receptors here all came from a person between 25 and 70 years old in good health.

The genes are TRBV5-1 and TRBJ2-7; 9 bases fit TRBD2. After removal of 4 bases from V and 2 bases from J, the junction contained 7 bases not matched to a gene. Germline CDR1 reads SGHRS; CDR2 reads YFSETQ. The CDR3 has 15 residues. The CDR3 DNA sequence: TGCGCCAGCAGCCCACTGACTAGCGGAACCTACGAGCAGTACTTC. Its translation: CASSPLTSGTYEQYF.

The chain joins TRBV5-1 to TRBJ2-1, with 10 bases fitting TRBD2. Looked up from germline, CDR1 is SGHRS and CDR2 is YFSETQ. The CDR3 loop spans 17 amino acids. After removal of 1 base from V and 4 bases from J, the junction contained 8 bases not matched to a gene. The CDR3 loop is CASSLWSSGRRYNEQFF. The CDR3 coding sequence is TGCGCCAGCAGCTTGTGGTCTAGCGGGAGAAGGTACAATGAGCAGTTCTTC.

V is TRBV9 and J is TRBJ2-1; D not certain. CDR1 is SGDLS, CDR2 YYNGEE, per germline. The germline V and J ends were trimmed by 3 bases and 9 bases, with 10 bases remaining between them. This CDR3 has 12 residues. As DNA, the CDR3 is TGTGCCAGCAGCGCAGAGTGGAGTGAGCAGTTCTTC. This translates into CASSAEWSEQFF.

The chain joins TRBV5-4 to TRBJ2-7, with D maybe TRBD2 (6 bases). The CDR3 has 14 amino acids. CDR1 and CDR2 from the germline V gene are SGHNT and YYREEE (reference sequence). Between the trimmed V and J ends, which lost 0 bases and 4 bases, there was a span of 11 bases. CDR3 bases: TGTGCCAGCAGCTTGGACACGGGGAGGTACGAGCAGTACTTC. Its protein product is CASSLDTGRYEQYF. Variable domain in full (rest from reference TRBV5-4 and TRBJ2-7): ETGVTQSPTHLIKTRGQQVTLRCSSQSGHNTVSWYQQALGQGPQFIFQYYREEENGRGNFPPRFSGLQFPNYSSELNVNALELDDSALYLCASSLDTGRYEQYFGPGTRLTVT.

The J gene is TRBJ1-1, the V gene TRBV5-1; possible D gene TRBD1, 6 bases. The germline CDR1 and CDR2 sequences are SGHRS and YFSETQ. The CDR3 totals 15 residues. V was shortened by 4 bases and J by 0 bases, with 13 bases between the two germline ends. The CDR3 nucleotides read TGCGCCAGCAGCCCAAACGGACAGATGAACACTGAAGCTTTCTTT. Translation: CASSPNGQMNTEAFF. The full variable domain, completed using reference TRBV5-1 and TRBJ1-1, is KAGVTQTPRYLIKTRGQQVTLSCSPISGHRSVSWYQQTPGQGLQFLFEYFSETQRNKGNFPGRFSGRQFSNSRSEMNVSTLELGDSALYLCASSPNGQMNTEAFFGQGTRLTVV.

This sequence joins TRBV5-1 and TRBJ1-1; TRBD1 is a possible D gene (6 bases). CDR3 length: 14 residues. Trimming cost V 3 bases and J 0 bases, with 9 bases left between them. CDR1 and CDR2 (germline): SGHRS, YFSETQ. The CDR3 sequence: CASSWGTMNTEAFF. As DNA, the CDR3 is TGCGCCAGCAGCTGGGGGACAATGAACACTGAAGCTTTCTTT.

This clone was found a few times. This rearrangement joins TRBV6-1 to TRBJ1-3, with D uncertain. V was clipped by 8 bases and J by 0 bases, with 11 bases between them. CDR1 and CDR2 from the germline V gene are MNHNS and SASEGT. The CDR3 loop spans 14 amino acids. The CDR3: CASGRQSSGNTIYF. The CDR3 DNA reads as TGTGCCAGCGGAAGACAATCCTCTGGAAACACCATATATTTT.

The CDR3 DNA sequence: TGTGCCAGCAGTTTAACTCCACGATTTAACACTGAAGCTTTCTTT. Its protein product is CASSLTPRFNTEAFF. V gene TRBV27 combines with J gene TRBJ1-1; D remains unclear. Germline V lookup: CDR1 MNHEY, CDR2 SMNVEV (reference sequence). The CDR3 is 15 residues long. V was clipped by 2 bases and J by 2 bases, with 12 bases between them.

This chain joins TRBV6-5 and TRBJ2-5; 9 bases align to TRBD2. CDR1 MNHEY and CDR2 SVGAGI come from the germline V gene. CDR3 length equals 14 residues. V was pared by 5 bases and J by 4 bases, with 5 bases of the junction left unmatched. The CDR3 here is CASSAGLASETQYF. CDR3 DNA: TGTGCCAGCAGTGCCGGACTAGCGTCAGAGACCCAGTACTTC.

The chain links TRBV14 to TRBJ1-4, with 7 bases aligning to TRBD1. J was trimmed by 7 bases and V by 1 base; bases with no gene match: 15. Germline-derived CDR1 and CDR2 are SGHDN and FVKESK. This CDR3 is 18 amino acids long. The CDR3 loop reads CASSQGFTKGTVIEKLFF. DNA for the CDR3: TGTGCCAGCAGCCAAGGATTCACTAAAGGGACAGTGATTGAAAAACTGTTTTTT.

The chain uses TRBV19 and TRBJ1-2, with 8 bases matching TRBD1. Germline values: CDR1 LNHDA, CDR2 SQIVND (reference sequence). The CDR3 is made up of 15 amino acids. The V gene end was trimmed by 7 bases and the J gene end by 9 bases; junction bases not matched to a gene: 16. CDR3 in DNA: TGTGCCAGTACCTCCGCGGACAGGGTCATAAGTAGCTACACCTTC. Translated: CASTSADRVISSYTF.

This chain links TRBV20-1 with TRBJ2-7; a weak D match, TRBD2 (5 bases). This CDR3 region has 11 residues. The germline gives CDR1 DFQATT, CDR2 SNEGSKA (reference sequence). V was trimmed by 5 bases and J by 2 bases, leaving 7 bases between them. The CDR3 here is CSASSPYEQYF. The CDR3 region has the DNA TGCAGTGCTTCTAGCCCCTACGAGCAGTACTTC.